Here is one TCR beta chain with its context. What it recognizes is unknown. There are 15 residues in the CDR3. Germline values: CDR1 SGHRS, CDR2 YFSETQ. Trimming stripped 0 bases from V and 4 bases from J, with 11 bases between. The data were obtained in a study of shared clonotypes between healthy human individuals. About the study: With ages of 18 to 49, the donors were a couple of women and a few men.

Study-wide results and limits: Sampling covered nothing but blood. Tissue TCR repertoires likely differ from those found in blood.

Every immunoSEQ plate was one replicate of a subset's evenly spread DNA. Profiling relied on immunoSEQ multiplex PCR, and the TCRdb table lists in-frame clones only, not all of them. The sample has a few million clones; more than 90% are singletons. CD45RA-negative memory and CD45RA+ naive subsets were split from the CD4+ cells. This clonotype was obtained from a man between 18 and 35 years old in good health. What was sequenced was naive CD4+ T cells sorted from blood. Subset of the sample: CD45RA+ positively selected. V is TRBV5-1 and J is TRBJ1-3; D is unclear. CDR3 amino acids: CASSLAGEGGNTIYF. CDR3 DNA sequence: TGCGCCAGCAGCTTGGCCGGGGAGGGCGGAAACACCATATATTTT.